A single sample gave rise to the 8 T cell receptor beta chains below, sequenced in a study of OX40 agonist ivuxolimab in advanced cancers. Sequencing used immunoSEQ multiplex PCR; TCRdb keeps in-frame clones, though not all of them. The sample carries around 70,000 clones, 85% to 90% recorded once. Sequenced here: CD4+ or CD8+ T cells sorted from blood, sampled in a trial of the OX40 agonist ivuxolimab. These TCRs come from an adult with an advanced solid tumor such as melanoma, head and neck, liver or kidney cancer.

This clone has a handful of counts. The gene calls are TRBV27 and TRBJ2-2, with D uncertain. V was trimmed by 4 bases and J by 4 bases, leaving 13 bases between them. The CDR3 is 15 amino acids. The germline CDR1 and CDR2 sequences are MNHEY and SMNVEV (reference sequence). In nucleotides, the CDR3 is TGTGCCAGCAGTTCCACCCCTGTGGTCACCGGGGAGCTGTTTTTT. It yields the protein CASSSTPVVTGELFF.

By its share, this clone is medium-sized. The chain joins TRBV19 to TRBJ1-2, with D perhaps matching TRBD1 (5 bases). The V and J ends lost 6 bases and 4 bases respectively, with 12 bases between them. Looked up from germline, CDR1 is LNHDA and CDR2 is SQIVND (reference sequence). The CDR3 sequence is 13 residues long. CDR3 in DNA: TGTGCCAGTAGGCTCGGGGCGAGCTATGGCTACACCTTC. Its translation: CASRLGASYGYTF.

V gene TRBV28 combines with J gene TRBJ2-1, with 9 bases fitting TRBD2. Losses at the gene ends were 3 bases for V and 9 bases for J; bases not matched to a gene: 6. The germline gives CDR1 MDHEN, CDR2 SYDVKM. The CDR3 has 14 amino acids. The CDR3 loop is CASSFGGRASEQFF. CDR3 DNA sequence: TGTGCCAGCAGTTTCGGCGGGAGGGCCTCTGAGCAGTTCTTC.

The rearrangement uses TRBV28 and TRBJ2-3; 11 bases are shared with TRBD2. Germline V gene lookup returns CDR1 MDHEN and CDR2 SYDVKM. The ends lost 7 bases at V and 0 bases at J; junction bases unmatched: 6. This CDR3 region has 16 residues. CDR3 DNA: TGTGCCAGCACCATAGGGACTAGCGGAAGCACAGATACGCAGTATTTT. This codes for CASTIGTSGSTDTQYF.

This clone was picked up one time. In DNA form, the CDR3 reads TGTGCCAGCAGCTTGAGGTCCGGGGAGCTGTTTTTT. It is translated as CASSLRSGELFF. This sequence joins TRBV11-3 and TRBJ2-2; D unresolved. The CDR3 has 12 residues. The ends were cut back, 3 bases at V and 6 bases at J, with 5 bases in the middle. Germline CDR1 SGHNT, CDR2 YENEEA.

The V and J genes are TRBV6-6 and TRBJ1-5; D unresolved. Trimming removed 6 bases at V and 1 base at J, with 10 bases between. Germline V gene sequence: CDR1 MNHNY, CDR2 SVGAGI (reference sequence). The CDR3 covers 14 residues. Written as DNA, the CDR3 is TGTGCCAGCAGGACCCCCGAGAGCAATCAGCCCCAGCATTTT. The encoded protein is CASRTPESNQPQHF.

The chain employs TRBV25-1 and TRBJ2-5, with D possibly called TRBD1 or TRBD2 (6 bases each). Deletions cut 1 base from V and 5 bases from J, with 20 bases between. The CDR3 sequence is 17 residues long. Germline CDR1 is MGHDK and CDR2 is SYGVNS. CDR3 in DNA: TGTGCCAGCAGTGAATTTAGATCGGGGGCGGTGTGGGAGACCCAGTACTTC. Amino acids: CASSEFRSGAVWETQYF.

The rearrangement links TRBV30 to TRBJ1-1; D is uncertain. V shed 5 bases and J shed 1 base, with 8 bases lying between them. The germline V gene encodes CDR1 GTSNPN and CDR2 SVGIG (reference sequence). This CDR3 spans 12 amino acids. CDR3: CAWDIRNTEAFF. Written as DNA, the CDR3 is TGTGCCTGGGACATAAGGAACACTGAAGCTTTCTTT.